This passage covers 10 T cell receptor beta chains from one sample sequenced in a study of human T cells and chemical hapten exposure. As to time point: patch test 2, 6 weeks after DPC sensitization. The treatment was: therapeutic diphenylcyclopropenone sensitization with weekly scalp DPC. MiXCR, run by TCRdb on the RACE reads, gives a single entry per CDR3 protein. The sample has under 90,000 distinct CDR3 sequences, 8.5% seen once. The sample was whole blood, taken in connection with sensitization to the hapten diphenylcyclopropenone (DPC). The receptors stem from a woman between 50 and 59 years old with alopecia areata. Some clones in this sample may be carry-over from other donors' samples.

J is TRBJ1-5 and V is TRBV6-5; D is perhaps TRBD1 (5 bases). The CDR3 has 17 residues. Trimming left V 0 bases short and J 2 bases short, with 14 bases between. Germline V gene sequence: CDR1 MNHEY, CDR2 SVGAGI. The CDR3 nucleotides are TGTGCCAGCAGTTACTCGTCGGTTAGGGACGGCAATCAGCCCCAGCATTTT. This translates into CASSYSSVRDGNQPQHF.

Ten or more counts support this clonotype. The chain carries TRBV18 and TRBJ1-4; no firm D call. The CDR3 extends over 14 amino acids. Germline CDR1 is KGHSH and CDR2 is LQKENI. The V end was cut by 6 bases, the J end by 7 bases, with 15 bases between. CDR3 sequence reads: CASSRSVEIEKLFF. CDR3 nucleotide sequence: TGTGCCAGCTCGCGATCGGTCGAAATTGAAAAACTGTTTTTT.

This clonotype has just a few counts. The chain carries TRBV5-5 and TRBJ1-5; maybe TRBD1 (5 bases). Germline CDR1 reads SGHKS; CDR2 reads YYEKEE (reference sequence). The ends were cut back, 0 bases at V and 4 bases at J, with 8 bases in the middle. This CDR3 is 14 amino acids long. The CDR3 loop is CASSLAQGNQPQHF. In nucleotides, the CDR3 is TGTGCCAGCAGCTTGGCGCAGGGAAATCAGCCCCAGCATTTT.

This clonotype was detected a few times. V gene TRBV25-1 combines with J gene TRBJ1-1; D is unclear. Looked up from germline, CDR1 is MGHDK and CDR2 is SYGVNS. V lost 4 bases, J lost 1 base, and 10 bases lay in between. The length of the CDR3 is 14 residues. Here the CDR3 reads CASSAPAENTEAFF. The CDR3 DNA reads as TGTGCCAGCAGTGCCCCCGCGGAGAACACTGAAGCTTTCTTT.

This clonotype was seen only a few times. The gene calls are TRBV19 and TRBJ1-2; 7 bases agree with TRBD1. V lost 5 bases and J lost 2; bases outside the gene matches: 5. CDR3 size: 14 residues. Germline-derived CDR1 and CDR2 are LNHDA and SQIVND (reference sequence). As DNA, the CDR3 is TGTGCCAGTAGTCTGGACAGGACGAACTATGGCTACACCTTC. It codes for CASSLDRTNYGYTF.

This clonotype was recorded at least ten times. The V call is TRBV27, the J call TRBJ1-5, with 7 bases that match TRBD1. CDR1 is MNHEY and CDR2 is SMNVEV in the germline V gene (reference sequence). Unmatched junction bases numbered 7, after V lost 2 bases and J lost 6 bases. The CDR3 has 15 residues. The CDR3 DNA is TGTGCCAGCAGTTTAGCAGGGGGTATGAGTCAGCCCCAGCATTTT. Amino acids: CASSLAGGMSQPQHF.

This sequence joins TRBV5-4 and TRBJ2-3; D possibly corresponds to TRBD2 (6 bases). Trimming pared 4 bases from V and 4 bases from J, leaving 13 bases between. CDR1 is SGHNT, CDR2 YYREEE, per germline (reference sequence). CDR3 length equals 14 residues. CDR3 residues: CASSRAAGSDTQYF. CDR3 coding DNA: TGTGCCAGCAGCCGGGCGGCGGGGTCAGATACGCAGTATTTT.

CDR3 sequence reads: CASSTSGTPDTQYF. CDR3 sequence (DNA): TGTGCCAGCAGCACTAGCGGGACCCCGGATACGCAGTATTTT. The chain recombines TRBV7-9 with TRBJ2-3; 10 bases are a match to TRBD2. Germline trimming cut 5 bases from V and 6 bases from J; bases unmatched to any gene: 5. This CDR3 is built from 14 residues. Germline assignment: CDR1 SEHNR and CDR2 FQNEAQ (reference sequence). Complete variable domain (other parts from reference TRBV7-9 and TRBJ2-3): DTGVSQNPRHKITKRGQNVTFRCDPISEHNRLYWYRQTLGQGPEFLTYFQNEAQLEKSRLLSDRFSAERPKGSFSTLEIQRTEQGDSAMYLCASSTSGTPDTQYFGPGTRLTVL.

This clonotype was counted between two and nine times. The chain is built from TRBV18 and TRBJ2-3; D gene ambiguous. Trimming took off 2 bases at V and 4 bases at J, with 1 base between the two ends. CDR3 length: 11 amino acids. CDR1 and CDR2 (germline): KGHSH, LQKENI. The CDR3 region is CASSPADTQYF. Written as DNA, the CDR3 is TGTGCCAGCTCACCAGCAGATACGCAGTATTTT.

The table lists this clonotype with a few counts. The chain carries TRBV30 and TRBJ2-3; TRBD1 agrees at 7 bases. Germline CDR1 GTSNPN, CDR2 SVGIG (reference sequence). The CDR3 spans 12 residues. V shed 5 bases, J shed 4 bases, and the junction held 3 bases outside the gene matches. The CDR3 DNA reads TGTGCCTGGGGTACAGGGGCAGATACGCAGTATTTT. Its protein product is CAWGTGADTQYF.